The subject of this entry is one TCR beta chain. The antigen is not known. The TRB cDNA libraries were prepared by 5' RACE with UMI labels. TCRdb reprocessed the 5' RACE reads, with one entry per CDR3 protein and no DNA. This listing includes over 45,000 distinct CDR3 sequences. The sample is drawn from a study of CXCR3-negative and CXCR3-positive naive CD8 T cells. General observations from the study: TRBV-TRBJ usage was similar across naive CXCR3 subsets but distinct in memory cells.

CD45RO-CCR7+CD27+CD95- defined naive CD8+ T cells. CDR1 MDHEN and CDR2 SYDVKM come from the germline V gene. This CDR3 is built from 18 residues. Sequenced: naive CXCR3- CD8+ T cells from blood. As to subset: CD45RO-CCR7+CD27+CD95- naive CD8+ T cells lacking CXCR3 (TNR3-). This rearrangement joins TRBV28 to TRBJ2-2; TCRdb names TRBD2, which stays unverified in the absence of DNA. The sequence derives from a human donor in good health. Some clones in this sample may be carry-over from other donors' samples. The CDR3 sequence is CASSGTSGGDVITGELFF. The full variable domain, its missing parts supplied by reference TRBV28 and TRBJ2-2, is DVKVTQSSRYLVKRTGEKVFLECVQDMDHENMFWYRQDPGLGLRLIYFSYDVKMKEKGDIPEGYSVSREKKERFSLILESASTNQTSMYLCASSGTSGGDVITGELFFGEGSRLTVL.